A selection of T cell receptor beta chains follows, all from one sample in a study of early T cells in non-severe SARS-CoV-2 infection. TCRdb itself ran the 5' RACE reads through MiXCR, one entry per CDR3 protein. The sample carries about 25,000 distinct CDR3 sequences, 4.5% to 7% recorded once. The sequencing input was whole blood. These receptors all stem from an adult who was a healthcare worker with PCR-confirmed SARS-CoV-2 infection or an uninfected control (not recorded which). Each CDR3 is given without its conserved first and last residue. The D gene is left open where the match is weak.

D	V	J	CDR3
-	TRBV9	TRBJ1-1	ASSANAGGWTEAF
-	TRBV7-9	TRBJ2-5	ASSLSTLTGHQY
-	TRBV5-1	TRBJ2-2	ASSLDPSTGELF
-	TRBV5-1	TRBJ2-7	ASSSSLGQLFHEQY
-	TRBV3-1	TRBJ2-7	ASSPRGGTYEQY
TRBD1	TRBV7-9	TRBJ2-7	ASSPGQGAFYEQY
TRBD1	TRBV7-6	TRBJ2-2	ASSLAQGQSTGELF
-	TRBV7-6	TRBJ2-3	ASSSRLLGETDTQY
TRBD2	TRBV2	TRBJ2-1	ASSEILAGGFNEQF
-	TRBV29-1	TRBJ1-2	SVAQSYGYT
-	TRBV24-1	TRBJ2-6	ATSETSGANVLT
TRBD1	TRBV11-2	TRBJ1-6	ASSLVGTANSPLH
-	TRBV7-2	TRBJ2-2	ASSPQGVAGELF
TRBD1	TRBV28	TRBJ1-2	ASSSSRGRGYT
-	TRBV7-9	TRBJ2-2	ASTGGTGTGELF
TRBD1	TRBV18	TRBJ2-7	ASSVGTGTEQY